These T cell receptor beta chains were read from a single sample in a study of patients and donors after allogeneic stem cell transplantation. Each CDR3 protein is one row after TCRdb ran MiXCR on the RT-PCR reads. The table records about 74,000 distinct CDR3 sequences, about a quarter of them present only once. Sequencing was done on a sample of blood, either unsorted or a sorted T cell fraction (not recorded which). The receptor set was obtained from a human donor who was either an allogeneic HSCT recipient or a stem cell or donor lymphocyte infusion donor (not recorded which). It is not recorded whose cells these are; they may come from a transplant donor. Both conserved end residues are part of each CDR3. Each record gives: CDR3 protein, CDR3 DNA, J gene, D gene, clone size, V gene. A D gene is named only where the DNA matches it firmly. A row's size may be missing; if present it is once, few, many or a size class.

CASSPGTWGAEKLFF	TGTGCCAGTAGTCCCGGTACCTGGGGGGCTGAAAAACTGTTTTTT	TRBJ1-4	-	-	TRBV19
CASRPDGLNEQFF	TGTGCCAGCAGGCCCGACGGGCTCAATGAGCAGTTCTTC	TRBJ2-1	-	few	TRBV12-3/TRBV12-4
CASSLLKSIDEQFF	TGCGCCAGCAGCCTCCTTAAAAGTATAGATGAGCAGTTCTTC	TRBJ2-1	-	-	TRBV4-3
CSAGTPYEQYF	TGCAGCGCGGGGACACCCTACGAGCAGTACTTC	TRBJ2-7	-	-	TRBV29-1
CASSLGLAGGEQYF	TGTGCCAGCAGCCTGGGACTAGCGGGAGGCGAGCAGTACTTC	TRBJ2-7	TRBD2	few	TRBV7-3
CSARVGGRGGGYEQYF	TGCAGTGCTAGAGTTGGTGGGCGGGGCGGCGGCTACGAGCAGTACTTC	TRBJ2-7	-	-	TRBV20-1
CSANLQPSGRFEQFF	TGCAGTGCCAATCTCCAGCCTAGCGGGAGGTTCGAGCAGTTCTTC	TRBJ2-1	TRBD2	-	TRBV20-1
CASSLRHLNREKLFF	TGTGCCAGCAGTTTACGACACCTTAATAGGGAAAAACTGTTTTTT	TRBJ1-4	-	-	TRBV28
CASSLSLGGEAFF	TGTGCCAGCAGCTTAAGTCTGGGGGGCGAAGCTTTCTTT	TRBJ1-1	-	few	TRBV7-3
CASSLGQPNEKLFF	TGTGCCAGCAGCTTAGGACAGCCTAATGAAAAACTGTTTTTT	TRBJ1-4	-	many	TRBV7-9
CAWSGGQTNYGYTF	TGTGCCTGGAGTGGTGGACAGACTAACTATGGCTACACCTTC	TRBJ1-2	-	-	TRBV30
CASSLTYRTSTDTQYF	TGTGCCAGCAGCTTAACGTACAGGACTAGCACAGATACGCAGTATTTT	TRBJ2-3	-	-	TRBV7-3
CASSLTVDSNQPQHF	TGTGCCAGCAGCCTGACAGTGGATAGCAATCAGCCCCAGCATTTT	TRBJ1-5	-	few	TRBV12-3/TRBV12-4
CASSQDFVTTEAFF	TGCGCCAGCAGCCAAGATTTTGTTACCACTGAAGCTTTCTTT	TRBJ1-1	-	-	TRBV4-3
CASSFGGGGEQYF	TGTGCCAGCAGTTTTGGAGGGGGGGGCGAGCAGTACTTC	TRBJ2-7	-	once	TRBV27
CASSLTDTAELFF	TGCGCCAGCAGCTTGACAGACACCGCGGAGCTGTTTTTT	TRBJ2-2	-	-	TRBV5-1
CASSTENNSPLHF	TGTGCCAGCTCGACGGAGAATAATTCACCCCTCCACTTT	TRBJ1-6	-	-	TRBV11-3
CSASPSTEQYF	TGCAGTGCTAGCCCGTCCACCGAGCAGTACTTC	TRBJ2-7	-	-	TRBV20-1
CAIGTASGGRSYNEQFF	TGTGCCATCGGTACGGCTAGCGGGGGCCGCTCCTACAATGAGCAGTTCTTC	TRBJ2-1	TRBD2	-	TRBV10-3
CASSVIPGTAYEQYF	TGTGCCAGCAGCGTAATCCCTGGGACAGCCTACGAGCAGTACTTC	TRBJ2-7	TRBD1	-	TRBV9
CASSTNGNTIYF	TGTGCCAGCAGCACAAATGGAAACACCATATATTTT	TRBJ1-3	-	few	TRBV11-2
CASSYWTQGAGELFF	TGCGCCAGCAGCTATTGGACTCAGGGGGCCGGGGAGCTGTTTTTT	TRBJ2-2	TRBD1	-	TRBV5-1
CATGTGDDEQYF	TGTGCCACGGGGACAGGTGACGACGAGCAGTACTTC	TRBJ2-7	TRBD1	-	TRBV24-1
CASRERFTNTGELFF	TGTGCCAGCAGGGAACGCTTCACGAACACCGGGGAGCTGTTTTTT	TRBJ2-2	-	few	TRBV27
CASSLTGDTEAFF	TGTGCCAGCAGCCTAACAGGGGACACTGAAGCTTTCTTT	TRBJ1-1	TRBD1	-	TRBV12-3/TRBV12-4
CSVELPGQGEKLFF	TGCAGCGTTGAGCTTCCGGGACAGGGAGAAAAACTGTTTTTT	TRBJ1-4	TRBD1	-	TRBV29-1
CASTPGGNEKLFF	TGTGCCAGCACCCCCGGGGGAAATGAAAAACTGTTTTTT	TRBJ1-4	-	few	TRBV11-3
CASSSGQNTEAFF	TGTGCCAGCAGCTCAGGCCAGAACACTGAAGCTTTCTTT	TRBJ1-1	-	many	TRBV5-1
CASKIDRIAPLHF	TGTGCCAGCAAGATAGACCGGATTGCGCCCCTCCACTTT	TRBJ1-6	-	few	TRBV27
CASSYRQGIPQLFF	TGTGCCAGCAGTTACCGGCAGGGAATTCCGCAACTGTTTTTT	TRBJ1-4	-	few	TRBV6-5
CASSSARQSEQFF	TGCGCCAGCAGCTCGGCGAGACAGAGTGAGCAGTTCTTC	TRBJ2-1	-	few	TRBV5-1
CASSFGQGPVGYYGYTF	TGTGCCAGCAGCTTTGGACAGGGACCCGTCGGCTACTATGGCTACACCTTC	TRBJ1-2	TRBD1	-	TRBV3-1
CASSRPGTGSYNEQFF	TGTGCCAGCAGTAGACCCGGGACAGGGAGTTACAATGAGCAGTTCTTC	TRBJ2-1	TRBD1	many	TRBV12-3/TRBV12-4
CASSPTGGIRDEAFF	TGTGCCAGCAGCCCGACGGGGGGGATAAGGGATGAAGCTTTCTTT	TRBJ1-1	-	hyperexpanded	TRBV7-8
CASSWIMNTEAFF	TGCGCCAGCAGCTGGATAATGAACACTGAAGCTTTCTTT	TRBJ1-1	-	few	TRBV5-1
CASSFRGDQPQHF	TGTGCCAGCAGTTTTAGGGGGGATCAGCCCCAGCATTTT	TRBJ1-5	-	once	TRBV27
CASRASGTRTRSYNEQFF	TGTGCCAGCAGGGCCTCCGGGACTAGGACGCGCTCCTACAATGAGCAGTTCTTC	TRBJ2-1	TRBD2	-	TRBV2
CASSPAGHLAKNIQYF	TGTGCCAGCAGCCCCGCGGGGCACCTAGCCAAAAACATTCAGTACTTC	TRBJ2-4	-	few	TRBV7-2